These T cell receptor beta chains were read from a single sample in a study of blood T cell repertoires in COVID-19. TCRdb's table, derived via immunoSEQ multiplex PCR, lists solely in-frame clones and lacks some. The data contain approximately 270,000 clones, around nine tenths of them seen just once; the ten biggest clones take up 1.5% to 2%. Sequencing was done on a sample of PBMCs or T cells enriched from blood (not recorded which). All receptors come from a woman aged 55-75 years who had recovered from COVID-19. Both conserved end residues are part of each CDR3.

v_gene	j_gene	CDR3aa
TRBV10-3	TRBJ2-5	CAISGVMQGQETQYF
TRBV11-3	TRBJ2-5	CASSLDWGTGLETQYF
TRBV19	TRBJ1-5	CASSHTQGYSNQPQHF
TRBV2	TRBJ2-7	CASSEAALASYEQYF
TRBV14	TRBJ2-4	CASSQDARNIQYF
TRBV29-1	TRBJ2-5	CSVVGRAWETQYF
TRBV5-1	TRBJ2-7	CASNRDSAYEQYF
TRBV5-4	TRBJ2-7	CASSKPGQGSIEQYF
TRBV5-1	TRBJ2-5	CASSLLGTSQETQYF
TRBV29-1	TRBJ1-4	CSVGTGGGKLFF
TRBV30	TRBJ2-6	CAWSPGAGANVLTF
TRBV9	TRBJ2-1	CASSVEAGDPPFYNEQFF
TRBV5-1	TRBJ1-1	CASSGGQVTEAFF
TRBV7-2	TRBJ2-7	CASSASSGSYEQYF
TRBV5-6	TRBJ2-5	CASTTRKILAGWETQYF
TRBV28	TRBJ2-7	CASSHPPGREPYEQYF